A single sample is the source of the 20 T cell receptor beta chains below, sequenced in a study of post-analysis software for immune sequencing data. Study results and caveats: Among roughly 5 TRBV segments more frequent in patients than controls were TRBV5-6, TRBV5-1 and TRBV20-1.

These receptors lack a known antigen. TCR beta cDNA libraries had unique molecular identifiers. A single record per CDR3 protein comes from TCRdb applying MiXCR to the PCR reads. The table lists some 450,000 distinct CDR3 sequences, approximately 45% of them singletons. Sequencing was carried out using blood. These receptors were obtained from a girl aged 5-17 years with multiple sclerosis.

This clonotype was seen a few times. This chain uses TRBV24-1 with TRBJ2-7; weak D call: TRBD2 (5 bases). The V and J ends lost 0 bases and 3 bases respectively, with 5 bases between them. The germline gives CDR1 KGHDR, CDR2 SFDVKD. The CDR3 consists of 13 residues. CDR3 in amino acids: CATSDLAGYEQYF. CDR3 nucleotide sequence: TGTGCCACCAGTGATTTGGCGGGCTACGAGCAGTACTTC.

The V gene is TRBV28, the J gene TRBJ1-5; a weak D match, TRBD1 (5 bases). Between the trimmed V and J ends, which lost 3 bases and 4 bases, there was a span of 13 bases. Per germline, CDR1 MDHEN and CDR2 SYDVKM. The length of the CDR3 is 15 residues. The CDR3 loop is CASSLGVSRNQPQHF. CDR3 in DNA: TGTGCCAGCAGTTTGGGGGTATCTCGGAATCAGCCCCAGCATTTT.

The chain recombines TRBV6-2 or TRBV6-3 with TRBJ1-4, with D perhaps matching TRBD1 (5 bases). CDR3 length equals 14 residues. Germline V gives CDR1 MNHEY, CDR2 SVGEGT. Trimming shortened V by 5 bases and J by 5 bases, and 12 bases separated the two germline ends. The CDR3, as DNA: TGTGCCAGCAGTACGGGACGGAAGAATGAAAAACTGTTTTTT. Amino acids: CASSTGRKNEKLFF.

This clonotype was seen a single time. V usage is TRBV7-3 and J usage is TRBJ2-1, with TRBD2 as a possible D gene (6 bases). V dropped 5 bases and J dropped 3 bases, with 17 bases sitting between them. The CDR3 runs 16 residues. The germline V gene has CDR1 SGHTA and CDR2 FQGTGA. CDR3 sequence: CASSRVGGDVYNEQFF. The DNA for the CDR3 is TGTGCCAGCAGCCGAGTCGGGGGAGATGTCTACAATGAGCAGTTCTTC.

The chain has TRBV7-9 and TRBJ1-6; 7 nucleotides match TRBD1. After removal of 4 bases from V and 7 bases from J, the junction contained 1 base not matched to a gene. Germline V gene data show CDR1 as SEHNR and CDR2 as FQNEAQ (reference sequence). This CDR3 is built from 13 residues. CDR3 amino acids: CASSSRGNSPLHF. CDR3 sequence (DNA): TGTGCCAGCAGCTCCAGGGGGAATTCACCCCTCCACTTT.

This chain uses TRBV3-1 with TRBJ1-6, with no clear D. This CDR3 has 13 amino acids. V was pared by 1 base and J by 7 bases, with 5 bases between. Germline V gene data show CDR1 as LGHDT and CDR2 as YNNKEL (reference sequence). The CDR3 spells CASSQGTNSPLHF. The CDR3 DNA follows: TGTGCCAGCAGCCAAGGGACGAATTCACCCCTCCACTTT.

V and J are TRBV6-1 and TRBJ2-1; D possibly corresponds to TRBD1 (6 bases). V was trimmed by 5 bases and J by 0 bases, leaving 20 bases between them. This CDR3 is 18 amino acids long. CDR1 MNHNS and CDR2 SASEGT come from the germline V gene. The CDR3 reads CASSRSRGFDSSYNEQFF. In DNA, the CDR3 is TGTGCCAGCAGTCGAAGCAGGGGTTTTGATAGCTCCTACAATGAGCAGTTCTTC.

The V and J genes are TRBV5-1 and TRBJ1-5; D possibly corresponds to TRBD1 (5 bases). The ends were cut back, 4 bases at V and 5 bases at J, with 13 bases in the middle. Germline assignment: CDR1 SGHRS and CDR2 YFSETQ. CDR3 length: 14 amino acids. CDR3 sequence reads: CASSPGTRDQPQHF. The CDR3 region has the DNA TGCGCCAGCAGCCCAGGGACCAGGGATCAGCCCCAGCATTTT.

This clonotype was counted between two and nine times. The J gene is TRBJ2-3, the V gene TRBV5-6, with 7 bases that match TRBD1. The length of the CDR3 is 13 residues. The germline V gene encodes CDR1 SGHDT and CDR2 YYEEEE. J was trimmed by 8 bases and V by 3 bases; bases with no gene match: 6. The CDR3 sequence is CASSSPRGFTQYF. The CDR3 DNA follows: TGTGCCAGCAGCTCACCCAGGGGGTTTACGCAGTATTTT.

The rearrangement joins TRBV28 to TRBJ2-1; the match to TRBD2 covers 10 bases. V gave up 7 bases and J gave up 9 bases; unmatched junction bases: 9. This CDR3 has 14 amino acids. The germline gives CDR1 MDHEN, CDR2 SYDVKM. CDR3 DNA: TGTGCCAGCACTTATCTGCCTAGCGGGAGTGAGCAGTTCTTC. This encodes CASTYLPSGSEQFF.

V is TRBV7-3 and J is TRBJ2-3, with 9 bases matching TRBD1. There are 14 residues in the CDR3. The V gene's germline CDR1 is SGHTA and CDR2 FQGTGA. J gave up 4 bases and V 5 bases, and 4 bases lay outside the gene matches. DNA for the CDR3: TGTGCCAGCAGCCCCCGGGACAGGGCAGATACGCAGTATTTT. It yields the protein CASSPRDRADTQYF.

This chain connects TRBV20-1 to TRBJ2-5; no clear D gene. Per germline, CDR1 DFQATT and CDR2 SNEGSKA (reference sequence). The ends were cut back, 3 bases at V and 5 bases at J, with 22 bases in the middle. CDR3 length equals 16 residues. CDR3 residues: CSARVGMGSIQETQYF. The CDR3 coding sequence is TGCAGTGCTAGGGTCGGTATGGGCAGCATCCAGGAGACCCAGTACTTC.

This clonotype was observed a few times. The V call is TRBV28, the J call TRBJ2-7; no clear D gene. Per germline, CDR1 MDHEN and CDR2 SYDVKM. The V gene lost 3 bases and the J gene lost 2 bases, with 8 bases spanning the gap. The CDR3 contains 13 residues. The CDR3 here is CASSFSNPYEQYF. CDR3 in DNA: TGTGCCAGCAGTTTCTCAAATCCCTACGAGCAGTACTTC.

This CDR3 reads CSVAGLPMNTEAFF. Here the CDR3 DNA reads TGCAGCGTTGCGGGACTTCCTATGAACACTGAAGCTTTCTTT. The V gene is TRBV29-1, the J gene TRBJ1-1; tentatively, D is TRBD1 (5 bases). Deletions cut 4 bases from V and 0 bases from J, with 12 bases between. The length of the CDR3 is 14 residues. Per the germline V gene, CDR1 is SQVTM and CDR2 is ANQGSEA.

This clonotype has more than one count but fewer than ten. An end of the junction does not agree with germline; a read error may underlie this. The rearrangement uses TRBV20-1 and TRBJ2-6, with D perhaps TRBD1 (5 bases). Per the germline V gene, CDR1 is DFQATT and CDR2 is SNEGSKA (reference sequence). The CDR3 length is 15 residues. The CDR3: CSARVDSSGANVLTF. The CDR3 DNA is TGTAGTGCTAGAGTAGACAGCTCTGGGGCCAACGTCCTGACTTTC.

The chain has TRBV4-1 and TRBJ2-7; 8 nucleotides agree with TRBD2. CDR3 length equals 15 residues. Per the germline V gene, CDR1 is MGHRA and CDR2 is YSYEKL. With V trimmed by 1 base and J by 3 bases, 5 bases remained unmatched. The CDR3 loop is CASSQAEREIYEQYF. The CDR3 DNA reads TGCGCCAGCAGCCAAGCGGAGCGGGAGATCTACGAGCAGTACTTC.

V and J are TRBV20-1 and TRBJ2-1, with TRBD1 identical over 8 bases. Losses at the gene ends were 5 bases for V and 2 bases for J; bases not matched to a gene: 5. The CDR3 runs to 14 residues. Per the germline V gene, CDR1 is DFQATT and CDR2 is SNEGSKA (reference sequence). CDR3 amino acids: CSAWMTGAYNEQFF. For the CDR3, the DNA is TGCAGTGCTTGGATGACAGGGGCCTACAATGAGCAGTTCTTC.

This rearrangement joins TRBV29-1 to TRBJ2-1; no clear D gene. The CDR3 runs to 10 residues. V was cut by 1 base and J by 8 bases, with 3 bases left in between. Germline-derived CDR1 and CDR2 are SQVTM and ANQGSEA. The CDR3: CSVEGDEQFF. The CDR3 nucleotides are TGCAGCGTTGAAGGGGATGAGCAGTTCTTC.

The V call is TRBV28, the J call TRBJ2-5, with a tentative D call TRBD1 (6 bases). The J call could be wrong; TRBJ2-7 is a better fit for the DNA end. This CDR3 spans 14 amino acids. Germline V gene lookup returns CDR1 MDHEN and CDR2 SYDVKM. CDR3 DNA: TGTGCCAGCAGTTTCGGGCAGGGGCAGCACGAGCAGTACTTC. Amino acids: CASSFGQGQHEQYF.

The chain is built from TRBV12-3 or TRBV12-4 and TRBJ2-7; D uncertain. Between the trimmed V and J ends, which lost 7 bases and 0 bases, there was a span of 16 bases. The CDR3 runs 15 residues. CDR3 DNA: TGTGCCAGCACCCACGGACCCCAGAGCTCCTACGAGCAGTACTTC. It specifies CASTHGPQSSYEQYF.